This entry concerns a single T cell receptor (beta chain). What it recognizes is unknown. The CDR3 loop spans 14 amino acids. The ends were cut back, 4 bases at V and 1 base at J, with 9 bases in the middle. Via MiXCR, TCRdb re-called the 5' RACE reads, giving one row per CDR3 protein. The table has 200,000 to 250,000 distinct CDR3 sequences, 9.5% seen once. The data were taken from a study of T-cell memory formation after mild COVID-19. Study-level information: Clustering of TCRs was largely donor specific.

General study results and limits: There were some responding clones in pre-infection memory, which suggested that cross-reactive memory had joined. SARS-CoV-2 specificity was not confirmed for second-wave clones peaking on day 37.

The specimen sequenced was PBMCs or a T cell subset sorted from them (not recorded which). The genes are TRBV5-7 and TRBJ2-4, with no clear D. TRBV5-7 is labeled an ORF, and its function is uncertain. The source is a man younger than 35 who had mild COVID-19 (a few samples of this study predate the infection). Cell type and time point are not known. CDR3 protein: CASSPPPAKNIQYF. CDR3 DNA sequence: TGTGCCAGCAGCCCTCCCCCTGCCAAAAACATTCAGTACTTC.